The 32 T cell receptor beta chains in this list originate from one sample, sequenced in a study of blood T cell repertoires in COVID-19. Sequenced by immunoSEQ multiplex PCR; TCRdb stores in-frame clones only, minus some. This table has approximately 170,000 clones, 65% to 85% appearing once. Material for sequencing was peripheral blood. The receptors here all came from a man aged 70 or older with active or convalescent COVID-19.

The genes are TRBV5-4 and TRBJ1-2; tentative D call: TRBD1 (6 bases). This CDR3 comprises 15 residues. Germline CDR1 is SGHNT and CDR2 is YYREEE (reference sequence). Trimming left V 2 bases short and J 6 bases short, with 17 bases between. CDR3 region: CASSLRQALRNGYTF. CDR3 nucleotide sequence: TGTGCCAGCAGCTTAAGACAGGCGCTAAGGAATGGCTACACCTTC.

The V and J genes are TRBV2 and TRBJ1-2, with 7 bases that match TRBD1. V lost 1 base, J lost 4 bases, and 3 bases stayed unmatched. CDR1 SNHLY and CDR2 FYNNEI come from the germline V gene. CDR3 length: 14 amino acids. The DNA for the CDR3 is TGTGCCAGCAGTGAAGGACAGGGCCTCTATGGCTACACCTTC. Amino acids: CASSEGQGLYGYTF.

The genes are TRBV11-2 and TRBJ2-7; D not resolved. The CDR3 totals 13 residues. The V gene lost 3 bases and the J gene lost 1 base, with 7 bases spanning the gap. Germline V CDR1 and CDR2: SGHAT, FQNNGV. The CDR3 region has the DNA TGTGCCAGCAGCTTCGGTGATTCCTACGAGCAGTACTTC. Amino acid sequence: CASSFGDSYEQYF. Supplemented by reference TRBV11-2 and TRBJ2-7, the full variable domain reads EAGVAQSPRYKIIEKRQSVAFWCNPISGHATLYWYQQILGQGPKLLIQFQNNGVVDDSQLPKDRFSAERLKGVDSTLKIQPAKLEDSAVYLCASSFGDSYEQYFGPGTRLTVT.

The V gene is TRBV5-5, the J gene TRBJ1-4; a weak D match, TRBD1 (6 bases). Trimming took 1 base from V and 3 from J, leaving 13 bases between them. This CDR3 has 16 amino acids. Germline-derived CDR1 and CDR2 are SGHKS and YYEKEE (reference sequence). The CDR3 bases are TGTGCCAGCAGCTTGTTACAGGGTCGAGCTAATGAAAAACTGTTTTTT. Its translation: CASSLLQGRANEKLFF.

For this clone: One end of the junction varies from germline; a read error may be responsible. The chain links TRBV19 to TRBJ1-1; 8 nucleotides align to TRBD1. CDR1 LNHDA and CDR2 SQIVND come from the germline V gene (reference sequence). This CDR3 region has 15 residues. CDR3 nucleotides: TGTGCCAGTAGTCCCCAAGGACAGGGAGCGCCTTTTTCAATCTTT. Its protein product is CASSPQGQGAPFSIF.

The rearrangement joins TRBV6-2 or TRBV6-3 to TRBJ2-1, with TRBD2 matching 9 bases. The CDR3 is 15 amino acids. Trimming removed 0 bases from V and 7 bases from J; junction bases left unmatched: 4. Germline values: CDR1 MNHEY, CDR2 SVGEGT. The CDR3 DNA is TGTGCCAGCAGTTACTCTAGCGGGGGACGGAATGAGCAGTTCTTC. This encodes CASSYSSGGRNEQFF.

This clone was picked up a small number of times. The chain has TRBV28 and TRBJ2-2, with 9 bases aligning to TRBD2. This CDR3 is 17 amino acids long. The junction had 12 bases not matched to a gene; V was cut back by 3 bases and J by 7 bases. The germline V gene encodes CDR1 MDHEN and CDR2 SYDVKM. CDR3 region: CASSFLGLALRGGELFF. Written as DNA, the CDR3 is TGTGCCAGCAGTTTCCTGGGACTAGCCTTGAGGGGCGGGGAGCTGTTTTTT.

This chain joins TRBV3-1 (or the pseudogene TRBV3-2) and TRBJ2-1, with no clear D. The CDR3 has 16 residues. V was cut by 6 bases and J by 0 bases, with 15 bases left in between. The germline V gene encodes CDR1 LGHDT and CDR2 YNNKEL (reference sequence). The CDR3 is CASRSHRPSSYNEQFF. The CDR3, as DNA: TGTGCCAGCAGGAGTCACAGACCAAGCTCCTACAATGAGCAGTTCTTC.

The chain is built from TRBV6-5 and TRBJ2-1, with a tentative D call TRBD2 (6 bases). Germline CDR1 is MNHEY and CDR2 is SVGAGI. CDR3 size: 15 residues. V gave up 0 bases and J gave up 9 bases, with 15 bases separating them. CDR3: CASSYSTRGRSEQFF. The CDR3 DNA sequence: TGTGCCAGCAGTTACTCGACTAGGGGCAGGTCTGAGCAGTTCTTC.

The CDR3 spells CASSPIDRAGGNTIYF. As DNA, the CDR3 is TGTGCCAGCAGCCCGATAGACAGGGCGGGGGGAAACACCATATATTTT. The rearrangement uses TRBV9 and TRBJ1-3; TRBD1 agrees at 7 bases. The V gene's germline CDR1 is SGDLS and CDR2 YYNGEE. The CDR3 consists of 16 residues. The ends lost 4 bases at V and 4 bases at J; junction bases unmatched: 11.

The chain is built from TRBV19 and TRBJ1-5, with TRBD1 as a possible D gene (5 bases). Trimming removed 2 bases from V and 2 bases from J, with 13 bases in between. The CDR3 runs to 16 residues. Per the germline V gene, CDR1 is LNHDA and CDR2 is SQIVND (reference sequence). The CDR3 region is CASSITRVSGNQPQHF. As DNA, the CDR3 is TGTGCCAGTAGTATAACCAGGGTAAGTGGCAATCAGCCCCAGCATTTT.

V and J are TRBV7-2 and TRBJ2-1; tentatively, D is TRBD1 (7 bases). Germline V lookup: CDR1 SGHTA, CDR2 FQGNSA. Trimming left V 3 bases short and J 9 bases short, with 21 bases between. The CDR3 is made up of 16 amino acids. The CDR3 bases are TGTGCCAGCAGCTTGATATATTCAGGGGGGTCTGCTGAGCAGTTCTTC. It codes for CASSLIYSGGSAEQFF.

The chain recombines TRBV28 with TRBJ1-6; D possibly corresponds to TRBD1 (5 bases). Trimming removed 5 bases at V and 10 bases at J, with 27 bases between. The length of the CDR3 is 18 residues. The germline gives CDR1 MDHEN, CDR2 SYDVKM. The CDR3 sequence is CASSGAKGFGSVGSPLHF. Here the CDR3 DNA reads TGTGCCAGCAGTGGGGCAAAAGGGTTCGGTTCGGTCGGGTCACCCCTCCACTTT.

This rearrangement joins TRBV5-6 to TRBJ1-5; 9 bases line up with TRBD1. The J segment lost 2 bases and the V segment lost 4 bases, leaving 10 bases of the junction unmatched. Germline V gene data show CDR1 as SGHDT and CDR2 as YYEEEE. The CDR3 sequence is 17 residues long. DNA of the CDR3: TGTGCCAGCAGCAGGGGACAGGGCCATTGGGGCAATCAGCCCCAGCATTTT. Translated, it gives CASSRGQGHWGNQPQHF. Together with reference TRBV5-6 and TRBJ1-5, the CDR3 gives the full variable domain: DAGVTQSPTHLIKTRGQQVTLRCSPKSGHDTVSWYQQALGQGPQFIFQYYEEEERQRGNFPDRFSGHQFPNYSSELNVNALLLGDSALYLCASSRGQGHWGNQPQHFGDGTRLSIL.

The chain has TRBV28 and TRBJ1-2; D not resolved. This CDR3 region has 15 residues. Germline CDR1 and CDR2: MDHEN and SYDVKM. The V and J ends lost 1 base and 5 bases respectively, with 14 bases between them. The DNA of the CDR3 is TGTGCCAGCAGTTTATTCGGCGGGCGGCGGTATGGCTACACCTTC. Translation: CASSLFGGRRYGYTF.

CDR3 DNA sequence: TGTGCCAGCAGCTCGGGACTAGCGGGAGTAGCCGATGAGCAGTTCTTC. This sequence encodes CASSSGLAGVADEQFF. The chain carries TRBV7-9 and TRBJ2-1; 14 positions match TRBD2. Germline loops: CDR1 SEHNR, CDR2 FQNEAQ (reference sequence). V was pared by 4 bases and J by 8 bases, with 7 bases of the junction left unmatched. This CDR3 comprises 16 residues.

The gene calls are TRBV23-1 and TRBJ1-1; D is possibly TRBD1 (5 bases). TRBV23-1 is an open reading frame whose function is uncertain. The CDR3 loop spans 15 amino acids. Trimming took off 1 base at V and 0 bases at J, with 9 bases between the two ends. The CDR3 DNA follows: TGCGCCAGCAGTCAATTGGACAATATGAACACTGAAGCTTTCTTT. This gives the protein CASSQLDNMNTEAFF.

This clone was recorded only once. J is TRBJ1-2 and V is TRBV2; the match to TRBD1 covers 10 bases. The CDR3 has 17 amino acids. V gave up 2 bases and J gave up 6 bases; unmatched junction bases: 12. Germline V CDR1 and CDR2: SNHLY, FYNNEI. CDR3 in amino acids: CASSESATGGARHGYTF. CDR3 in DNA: TGTGCCAGCAGTGAATCGGCGACAGGGGGCGCGAGACATGGCTACACCTTC.

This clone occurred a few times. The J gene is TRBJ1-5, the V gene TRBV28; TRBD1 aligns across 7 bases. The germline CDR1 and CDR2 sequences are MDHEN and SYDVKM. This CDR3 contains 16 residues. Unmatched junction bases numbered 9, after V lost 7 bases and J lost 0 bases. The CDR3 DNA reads TGTGCCAGCATCCGAGGGGGCAGGAATAGCAATCAGCCCCAGCATTTT. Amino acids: CASIRGGRNSNQPQHF.

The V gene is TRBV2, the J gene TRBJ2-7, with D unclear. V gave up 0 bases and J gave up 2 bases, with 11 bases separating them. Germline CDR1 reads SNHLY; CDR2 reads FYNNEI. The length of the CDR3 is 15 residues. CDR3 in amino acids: CASSEALGGPYEQYF. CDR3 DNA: TGTGCCAGCAGTGAAGCGCTTGGCGGTCCCTACGAGCAGTACTTC.

The CDR3, as DNA: TGTGCCAGCAGCCCAACCGGGACTAGCGCCTCTCTCGAGCAGTACTTC. This translates into CASSPTGTSASLEQYF. The chain recombines TRBV7-9 with TRBJ2-7, with 10 bases aligning to TRBD2. The length of the CDR3 is 16 residues. Losses at the gene ends were 5 bases for V and 6 bases for J; bases not matched to a gene: 13. Germline CDR1 and CDR2: SEHNR and FQNEAQ (reference sequence).

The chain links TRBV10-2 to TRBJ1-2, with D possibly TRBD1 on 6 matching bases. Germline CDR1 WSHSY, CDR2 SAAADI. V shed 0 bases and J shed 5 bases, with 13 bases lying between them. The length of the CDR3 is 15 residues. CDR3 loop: CASSESWTATYGYTF. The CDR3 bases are TGCGCCAGCAGTGAGTCATGGACAGCAACATATGGCTACACCTTC.

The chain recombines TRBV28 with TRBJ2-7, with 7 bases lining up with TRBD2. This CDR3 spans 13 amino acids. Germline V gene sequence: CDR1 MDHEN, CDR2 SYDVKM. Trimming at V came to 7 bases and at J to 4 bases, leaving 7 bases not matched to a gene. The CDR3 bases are TGTGCCAGCAAGCTGGGGGGGGGATACGAGCAGTACTTC. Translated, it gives CASKLGGGYEQYF.

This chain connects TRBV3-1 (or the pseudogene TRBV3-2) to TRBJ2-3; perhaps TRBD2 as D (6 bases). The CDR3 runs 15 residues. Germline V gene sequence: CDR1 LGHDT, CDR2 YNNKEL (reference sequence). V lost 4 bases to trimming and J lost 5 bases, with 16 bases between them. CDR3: CASSLGAGILDTQYF. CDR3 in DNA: TGTGCCAGCAGCCTCGGGGCGGGAATATTAGATACGCAGTATTTT.

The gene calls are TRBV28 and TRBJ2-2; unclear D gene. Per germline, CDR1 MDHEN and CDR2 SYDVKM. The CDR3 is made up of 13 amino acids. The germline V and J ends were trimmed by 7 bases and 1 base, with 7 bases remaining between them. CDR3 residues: CASTERNTGELFF. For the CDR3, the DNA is TGTGCCAGCACTGAGCGGAACACCGGGGAGCTGTTTTTT.

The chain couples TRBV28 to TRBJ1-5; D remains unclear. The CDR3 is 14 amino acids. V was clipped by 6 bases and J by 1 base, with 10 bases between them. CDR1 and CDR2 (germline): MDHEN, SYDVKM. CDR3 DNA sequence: TGTGCCAGCAGCCCATCGAGGAGCAATCAGCCCCAGCATTTT. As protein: CASSPSRSNQPQHF.

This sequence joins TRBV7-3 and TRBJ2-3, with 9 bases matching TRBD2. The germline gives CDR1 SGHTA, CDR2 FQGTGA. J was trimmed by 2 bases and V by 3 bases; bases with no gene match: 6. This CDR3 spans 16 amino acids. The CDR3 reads CASSLRSSGTTDTQYF. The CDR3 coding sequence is TGTGCCAGCAGCTTGAGGTCTAGCGGGACCACAGATACGCAGTATTTT.

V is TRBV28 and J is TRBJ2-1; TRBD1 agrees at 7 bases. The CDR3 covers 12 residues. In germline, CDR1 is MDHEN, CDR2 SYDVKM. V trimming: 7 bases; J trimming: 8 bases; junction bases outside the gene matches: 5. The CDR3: CASMSQGYEQFF. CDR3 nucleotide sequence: TGTGCCAGCATGTCACAGGGGTATGAGCAGTTCTTC.

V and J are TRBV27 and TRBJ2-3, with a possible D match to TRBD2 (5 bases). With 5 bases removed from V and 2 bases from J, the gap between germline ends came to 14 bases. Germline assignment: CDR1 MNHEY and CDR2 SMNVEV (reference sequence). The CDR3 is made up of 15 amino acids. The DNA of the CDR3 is TGTGCCAGCAGTCCCAGACGGGGAAACACAGATACGCAGTATTTT. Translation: CASSPRRGNTDTQYF.

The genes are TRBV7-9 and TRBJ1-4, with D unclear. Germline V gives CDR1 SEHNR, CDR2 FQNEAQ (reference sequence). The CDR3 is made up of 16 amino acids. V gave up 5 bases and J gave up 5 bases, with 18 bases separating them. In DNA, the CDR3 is TGTGCCAGCAGCCCCTCTAGCAGGAGACCGAATGAAAAACTGTTTTTT. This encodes CASSPSSRRPNEKLFF.

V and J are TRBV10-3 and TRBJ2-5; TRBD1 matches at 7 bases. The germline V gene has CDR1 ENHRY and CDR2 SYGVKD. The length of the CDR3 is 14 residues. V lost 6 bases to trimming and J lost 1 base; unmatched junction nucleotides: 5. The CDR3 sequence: CAISLGQFQETQYF. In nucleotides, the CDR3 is TGTGCCATCAGCTTGGGACAGTTCCAAGAGACCCAGTACTTC.

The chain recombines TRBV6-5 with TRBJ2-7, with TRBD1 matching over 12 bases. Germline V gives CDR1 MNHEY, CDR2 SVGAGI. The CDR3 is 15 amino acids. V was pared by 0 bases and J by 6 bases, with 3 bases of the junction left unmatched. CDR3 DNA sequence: TGTGCCAGCAGTTACTCTGGGACAGGGGGCCTCGAGCAGTACTTC. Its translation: CASSYSGTGGLEQYF.